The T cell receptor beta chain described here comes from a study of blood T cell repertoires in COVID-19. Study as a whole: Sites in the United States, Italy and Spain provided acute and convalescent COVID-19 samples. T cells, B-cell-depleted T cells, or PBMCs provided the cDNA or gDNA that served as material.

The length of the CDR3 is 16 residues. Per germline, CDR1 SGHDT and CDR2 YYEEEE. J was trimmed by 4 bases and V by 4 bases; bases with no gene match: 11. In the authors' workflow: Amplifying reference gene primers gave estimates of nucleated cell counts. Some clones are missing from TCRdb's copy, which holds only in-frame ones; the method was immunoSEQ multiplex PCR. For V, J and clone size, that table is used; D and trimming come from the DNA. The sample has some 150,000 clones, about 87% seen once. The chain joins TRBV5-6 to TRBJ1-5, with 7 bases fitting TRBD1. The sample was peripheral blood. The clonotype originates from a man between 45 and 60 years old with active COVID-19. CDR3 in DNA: TGTGCCAGCAGCGCGTTTAAGGGGACAGCTAATCAGCCCCAGCATTTT. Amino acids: CASSAFKGTANQPQHF.